This TCR beta chain was profiled in a study of T cells in Graves' hyperthyroidism and ophthalmopathy. Template material for amplifying TCR beta CDR3 regions consisted of RNA transcripts. In the first-round RT-PCR of the TCR CDR3, the HTBI primer set was used. One entry per CDR3 protein, called by TCRdb with MiXCR from the multiplex PCR reads. Of about 500,000 distinct CDR3 sequences listed, roughly 18% are singletons. Trimming removed 3 bases from V and 1 base from J, with 16 bases in between. This CDR3 spans 16 amino acids. Per germline, CDR1 SGHRS and CDR2 YFSETQ. In this sample, this clonotype turned up a few times.

Source material: blood. The TCR sequence derives from a woman under 30 with Graves' ophthalmopathy. The gene calls are TRBV5-1 and TRBJ2-5; weak D call: TRBD2 (5 bases). The CDR3 here is CASSSGNFALQETQYF. CDR3 bases: TGCGCCAGCAGCTCGGGGAACTTTGCCCTCCAAGAGACCCAGTACTTC. Combining the CDR3 with reference TRBV5-1 and TRBJ2-5 gives the whole variable domain KAGVTQTPRYLIKTRGQQVTLSCSPISGHRSVSWYQQTPGQGLQFLFEYFSETQRNKGNFPGRFSGRQFSNSRSEMNVSTLELGDSALYLCASSSGNFALQETQYFGPGTRLLVL.